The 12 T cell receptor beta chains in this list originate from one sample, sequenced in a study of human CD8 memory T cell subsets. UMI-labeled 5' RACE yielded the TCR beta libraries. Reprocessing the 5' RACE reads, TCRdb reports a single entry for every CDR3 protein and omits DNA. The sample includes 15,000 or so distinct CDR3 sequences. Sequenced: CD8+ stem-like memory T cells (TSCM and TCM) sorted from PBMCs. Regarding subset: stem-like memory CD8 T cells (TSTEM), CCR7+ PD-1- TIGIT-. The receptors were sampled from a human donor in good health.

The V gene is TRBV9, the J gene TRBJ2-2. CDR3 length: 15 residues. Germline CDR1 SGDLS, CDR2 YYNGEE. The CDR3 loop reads CASGLGLVDTGELFF.

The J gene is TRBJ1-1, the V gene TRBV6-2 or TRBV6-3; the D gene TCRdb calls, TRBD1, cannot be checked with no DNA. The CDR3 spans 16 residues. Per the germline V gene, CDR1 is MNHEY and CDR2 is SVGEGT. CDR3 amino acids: CASSTRTGGLNTEAFF.

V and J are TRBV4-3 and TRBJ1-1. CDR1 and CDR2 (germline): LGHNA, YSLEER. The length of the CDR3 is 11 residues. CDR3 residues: CASRDNTEAFF.

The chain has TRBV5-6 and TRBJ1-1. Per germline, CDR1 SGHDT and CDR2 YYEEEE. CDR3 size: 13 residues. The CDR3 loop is CASSISMNTEAFF.

The CDR3 region is CASSFYRGTEAFF. This chain uses TRBV6-2 or TRBV6-3 with TRBJ1-1; TCRdb picks TRBD1, but there is no DNA to check that call. CDR3 length: 13 amino acids. CDR1 and CDR2 from the germline V gene are MNHEY and SVGEGT.

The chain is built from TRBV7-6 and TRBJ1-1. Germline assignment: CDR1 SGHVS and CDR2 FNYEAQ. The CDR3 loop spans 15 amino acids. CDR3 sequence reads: CASSPFAVVNTEAFF.

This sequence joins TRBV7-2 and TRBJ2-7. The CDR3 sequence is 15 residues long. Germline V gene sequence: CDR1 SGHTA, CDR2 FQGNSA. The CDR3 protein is CASSLASESSYEQYF.

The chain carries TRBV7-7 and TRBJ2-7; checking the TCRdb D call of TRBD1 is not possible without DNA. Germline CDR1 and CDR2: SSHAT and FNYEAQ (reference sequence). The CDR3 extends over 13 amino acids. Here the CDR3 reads CASSQGQGDEQYF.

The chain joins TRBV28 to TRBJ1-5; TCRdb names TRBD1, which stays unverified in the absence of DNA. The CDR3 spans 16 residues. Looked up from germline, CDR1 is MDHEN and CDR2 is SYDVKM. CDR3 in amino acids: CASSTDRLQRNQPQHF.

Here the CDR3 reads CASSFGTGVTEAFF. The chain carries TRBV28 and TRBJ1-1; TCRdb outputs TRBD1, but without DNA this stays unchecked. The CDR3 spans 14 residues. Germline CDR1 is MDHEN and CDR2 is SYDVKM. Combining the CDR3 with reference TRBV28 and TRBJ1-1 gives the whole variable domain DVKVTQSSRYLVKRTGEKVFLECVQDMDHENMFWYRQDPGLGLRLIYFSYDVKMKEKGDIPEGYSVSREKKERFSLILESASTNQTSMYLCASSFGTGVTEAFFGQGTRLTVV.

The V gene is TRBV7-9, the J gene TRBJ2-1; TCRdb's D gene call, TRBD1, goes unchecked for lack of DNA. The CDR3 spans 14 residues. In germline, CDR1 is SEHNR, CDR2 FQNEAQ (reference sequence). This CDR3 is CASSPPQGIDEQFF.

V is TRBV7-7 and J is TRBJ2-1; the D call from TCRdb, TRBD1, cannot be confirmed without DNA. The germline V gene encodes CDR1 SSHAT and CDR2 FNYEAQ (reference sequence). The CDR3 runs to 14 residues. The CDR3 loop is CASSLSQGNNEQFF.